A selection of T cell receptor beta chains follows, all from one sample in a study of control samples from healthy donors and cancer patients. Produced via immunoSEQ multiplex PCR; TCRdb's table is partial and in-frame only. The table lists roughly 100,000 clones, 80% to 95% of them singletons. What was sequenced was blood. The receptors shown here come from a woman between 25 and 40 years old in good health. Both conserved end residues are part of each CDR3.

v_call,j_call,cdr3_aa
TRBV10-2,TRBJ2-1,CASSEPTGDEQFF
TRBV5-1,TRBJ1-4,CASSLMGAGAAATNEKLFF
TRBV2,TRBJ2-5,CASSEARGGLAAQETQYF
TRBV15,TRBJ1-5,CATSRGAGRRYNQPQHF
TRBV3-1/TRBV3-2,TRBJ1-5,CASSQDRLGNQPQHF
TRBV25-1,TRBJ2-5,CASPEGLAGGKETQYF
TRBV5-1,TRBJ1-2,CASSLENYGYTF
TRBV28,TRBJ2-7,CASSLSAGTSYEQYF
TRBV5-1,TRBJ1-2,CASSLGGSQIYGYTF
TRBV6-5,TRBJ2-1,CASSSTSYNEQFF
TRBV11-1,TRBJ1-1,CASTLTGGTEAFF